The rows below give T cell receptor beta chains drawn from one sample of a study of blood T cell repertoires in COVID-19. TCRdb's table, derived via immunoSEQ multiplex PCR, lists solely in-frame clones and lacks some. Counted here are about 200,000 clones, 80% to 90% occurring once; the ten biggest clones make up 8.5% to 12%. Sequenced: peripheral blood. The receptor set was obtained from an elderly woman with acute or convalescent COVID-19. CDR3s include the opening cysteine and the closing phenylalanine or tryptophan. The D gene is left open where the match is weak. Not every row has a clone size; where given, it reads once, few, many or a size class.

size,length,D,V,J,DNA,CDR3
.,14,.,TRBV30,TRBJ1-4,TGTGCCTGGAGTAAGGGGGTGGCTAATGAAAAACTGTTTTTT,CAWSKGVANEKLFF
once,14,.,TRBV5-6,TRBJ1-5,TGTGCCAGCAGCTCAGGAATAGGCTATCAGCCCCAGCATTTT,CASSSGIGYQPQHF
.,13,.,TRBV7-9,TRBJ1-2,TGTGCCAGCAGCCCGGACACAGACTATGGCTACACCTTC,CASSPDTDYGYTF
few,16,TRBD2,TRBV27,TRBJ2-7,TGTGCCAGCAGCCGGGTAGCGGGAGGGCCACTGAAAGAGCAGTACTTC,CASSRVAGGPLKEQYF
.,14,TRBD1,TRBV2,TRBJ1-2,TGTGCCAGCAGTGAACGGACAGGCAACTATGGCTACACCTTC,CASSERTGNYGYTF
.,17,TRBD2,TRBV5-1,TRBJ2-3,TGCGCCAGCAGTGAACACGTAAGCGGGGGGCCGGGAGATACGCAGTATTTT,CASSEHVSGGPGDTQYF
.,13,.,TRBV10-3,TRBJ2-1,TGTGCCATCAGGCAGCTCCAGAGGGATGAGCAGTTCTTC,CAIRQLQRDEQFF
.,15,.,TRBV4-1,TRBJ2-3,TGCGCCAGCAGCCAAGTGGGAGGAGGACCAGATACGCAGTATTTT,CASSQVGGGPDTQYF
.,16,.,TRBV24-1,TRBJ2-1,TGTGCCACCAGTGATTTTCAGGGTGGCTCCTACAATGAGCAGTTCTTC,CATSDFQGGSYNEQFF
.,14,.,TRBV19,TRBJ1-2,TGTGCCAGTACCGACTCCTACGGGGGCTATGGCTACACCTTC,CASTDSYGGYGYTF
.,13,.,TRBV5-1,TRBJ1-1,TGCGCCAGCAGCTTCACGGGACTCACTGAAGCTTTCTTT,CASSFTGLTEAFF
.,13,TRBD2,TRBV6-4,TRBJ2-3,TGTGCCAGCCGATCTAGCGGGACAGATACGCAGTATTTT,CASRSSGTDTQYF
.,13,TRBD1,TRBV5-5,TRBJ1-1,TGTGCCAGCAGCCCAACAGGGGACACTGAAGCTTTCTTT,CASSPTGDTEAFF
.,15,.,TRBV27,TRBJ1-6,TGTGCCAGCAAACCACAGAGCCACTATAATTCACCCCTCCACTTT,CASKPQSHYNSPLHF
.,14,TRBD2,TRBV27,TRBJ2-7,TGTGCCAGCAGTTTAAGCGGGACCTCCTACGAGCAGTACTTC,CASSLSGTSYEQYF
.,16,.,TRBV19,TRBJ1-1,TGTGCCAGTAGTATCGAAACAGGGATTAAGAACACTGAAGCTTTCTTT,CASSIETGIKNTEAFF
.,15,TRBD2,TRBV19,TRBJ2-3,TGTGCCAGTAGTATCACTAGCGTTTGGGGAGATACGCAGTATTTT,CASSITSVWGDTQYF
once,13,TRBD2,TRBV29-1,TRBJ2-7,TGCAGCGTAGTGGGACTAGCAGCCTACGAGCAGTACTTC,CSVVGLAAYEQYF
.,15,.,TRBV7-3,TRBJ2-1,TGTGCCAGCAGCCACAGCGGGCCGAGTTCCCATGAGCAGTTCTTC,CASSHSGPSSHEQFF
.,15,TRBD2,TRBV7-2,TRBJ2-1,TGTGCCAGCAGCTTAGTTAGCGGGGGGGCGCGTGAGCAGTTCTTC,CASSLVSGGAREQFF
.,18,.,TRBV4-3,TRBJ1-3,TGCGCCAGCAGCCAAGATCTTGCGGTCTCTTTCTCTGGAAACACCATATATTTT,CASSQDLAVSFSGNTIYF
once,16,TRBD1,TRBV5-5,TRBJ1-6,TGTGCCAGCAGCTTCGTCCGACAGGGACCTAATTCACCCCTCCACTTT,CASSFVRQGPNSPLHF
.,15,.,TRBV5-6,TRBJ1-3,TGTGCCAGCAGCCAGCAGGTATTCTCTGGAAACACCATATATTTT,CASSQQVFSGNTIYF
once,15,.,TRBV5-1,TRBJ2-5,TGCGCCAGCAGCTTGGCGGCGGGGTGGGCAGAGACCCAGTACTTC,CASSLAAGWAETQYF
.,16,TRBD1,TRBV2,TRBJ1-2,TGTGCCAGCAGTGAAGCGAAGAGGGGGCAGGACTATGGCTACACCTTC,CASSEAKRGQDYGYTF
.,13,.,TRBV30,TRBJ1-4,TGTGCCTGGAGTTGGGCTAGGGGTGAAAAACTGTTTTTT,CAWSWARGEKLFF
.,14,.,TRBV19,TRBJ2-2,TGTGCCAGCACGGGAGTAGTCGACACCGGGGAGCTGTTTTTT,CASTGVVDTGELFF
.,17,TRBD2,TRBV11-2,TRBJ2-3,TGTGCCAGCAGCTTAGCTAGCGGGAGAGGTATCACAGATACGCAGTATTTT,CASSLASGRGITDTQYF